This T cell receptor (beta chain) appears in the sequencing data of a study of T cell responses to AZD1222 COVID-19 vaccine. Whole-study results and caveats: Recipients of two AZD1222 doses showed rising Spike-specific TCR breadth and depth. Donors were mostly white British, more females; clonal diversity possibly underestimated.

Generated by immunoSEQ multiplex PCR, the TCRdb table keeps only in-frame clones and is missing some. This table holds some 180,000 clones, just over 90% found once. After removal of 3 bases from V and 8 bases from J, the junction contained 16 bases not matched to a gene. The germline gives CDR1 SGHAT, CDR2 FQNNGV. This CDR3 region has 18 residues. Points on this clone: Its antigen is as yet unknown.

The chain carries TRBV11-2 and TRBJ1-6, with TRBD1 identical over 7 bases. The specimen was peripheral blood, collected 28 days after the second AZD1222 dose. This sequence originates from an adult who received the AZD1222 COVID-19 vaccine. Here the CDR3 reads CASSLTGNRGFLDSPLHF. In DNA form, the CDR3 reads TGTGCCAGCAGCTTGACCGGAAACAGGGGTTTTTTGGATTCACCCCTCCACTTT.